This is a list of T cell receptor beta chains from one sample in a study of regulatory T cells in long-lasting Graves disease. TCRdb re-derived calls from the multiplex PCR reads in MiXCR, one entry per CDR3 protein. This sample has 300,000 to 400,000 distinct CDR3 sequences; roughly a sixth occur once, and the top ten carry about a fifth. Material: peripheral blood mononuclear cells (PBMCs), obtained at new diagnosis, from a patient treated with antithyroid drugs. The receptors were sampled from a female donor with Graves disease. Each CDR3 is given with its conserved first and last residue. A D gene is named only where the DNA matches it firmly. Clone size is given for some rows only: seen once, a few or many times, or a class if the clone is expanded.

J gene	D gene	clone size	V gene	CDR3 protein	CDR3 DNA
TRBJ2-5	-	-	TRBV2	CASSVIGEETQYF	TGTGCCAGCAGTGTAATCGGGGAAGAGACCCAGTACTTC
TRBJ1-2	-	many	TRBV6-2/TRBV6-3	CASSYPNPSGGDGYTF	TGTGCCAGCAGTTACCCCAACCCCTCCGGCGGGGATGGCTACACCTTC
TRBJ1-1	-	-	TRBV7-8	CASSSGHQNTEAFF	TGTGCCAGCAGCTCGGGACATCAGAACACTGAAGCTTTCTTT
TRBJ2-7	-	-	TRBV7-9	CASSVWRGSGEQYF	TGTGCCAGCAGCGTCTGGAGGGGGAGCGGCGAGCAGTACTTC
TRBJ1-1	TRBD1	many	TRBV29-1	CSVDGGGPESFF	TGCAGCGTTGATGGAGGGGGCCCCGAATCTTTCTTT
TRBJ2-3	TRBD2	many	TRBV20-1	CSASRGGGADTQYF	TGCAGTGCTTCGCGGGGGGGGGGAGCAGATACGCAGTATTTT
TRBJ2-5	-	-	TRBV11-2	CASSPLTWGAQYF	TGTGCCAGCAGCCCCCTGACCTGGGGGGCCCAGTACTTC
TRBJ2-7	-	few	TRBV14	CASSRLPSYSYEQYF	TGTGCCAGCAGCCGCTTGCCCTCGTACTCCTACGAGCAGTACTTC
TRBJ1-6	-	many	TRBV3-1	CASQELRVNSPLHF	TGTGCCAGCCAAGAATTACGGGTTAATTCACCCCTCCACTTT
TRBJ2-5	TRBD2	many	TRBV6-2/TRBV6-3	CASSYSGSATEGETQYF	TGTGCCAGCAGTTATAGCGGGAGCGCTACGGAGGGCGAGACCCAGTACTTC
TRBJ2-1	-	-	TRBV6-5	CASSFTRHDNEQFF	TGTGCCAGCAGTTTCACCAGACACGACAATGAGCAGTTCTTC
TRBJ2-3	TRBD2	many	TRBV12-3/TRBV12-4	CASSLGLAGSGDTQYF	TGTGCCAGCAGTCTCGGACTAGCGGGATCGGGAGATACGCAGTATTTT
TRBJ1-2	TRBD1	few	TRBV19	CASTKSSGQGTGYTF	TGTGCCAGTACCAAAAGTTCGGGACAGGGGACTGGCTACACCTTC
TRBJ1-6	TRBD1	many	TRBV3-1	CASSQDRTGGSPLHF	TGTGCCAGCAGCCAAGATAGGACAGGAGGTTCACCCCTCCACTTT
TRBJ2-7	-	many	TRBV4-1	CASSQGDSFSYEQYF	TGCGCCAGCAGCCAGGGGGACTCGTTCTCCTACGAGCAGTACTTC
TRBJ2-7	-	many	TRBV28	CASSSGPTPEQYF	TGTGCCAGCAGTTCGGGACCAACGCCCGAGCAGTACTTC
TRBJ1-5	-	-	TRBV4-3	CASSQDRAPVNQPQHF	TGCGCCAGCAGCCAAGATCGAGCGCCGGTCAATCAGCCCCAGCATTTT
TRBJ2-5	-	many	TRBV28	CASSPDQGRVQETQYF	TGTGCCAGCAGTCCCGATCAGGGGAGGGTCCAAGAGACCCAGTACTTC
TRBJ2-1	-	-	TRBV5-4	CASSLAGRSYNEQFF	TGTGCCAGCAGCTTGGCAGGGCGTTCCTACAATGAGCAGTTCTTC
TRBJ1-2	TRBD1	-	TRBV24-1	CATSDYGAGGLYGYTF	TGTGCCACCAGTGATTATGGGGCAGGGGGTTTGTATGGCTACACCTTC
TRBJ2-5	TRBD2	-	TRBV4-3	CASSHLNSGGETQYF	TGCGCCAGCAGCCATCTCAATAGCGGGGGGGAGACCCAGTACTTC
TRBJ2-3	TRBD2	few	TRBV19	CASTSGYSDTQYF	TGTGCCAGTACTAGCGGGTATTCAGATACGCAGTATTTT
TRBJ2-7	-	few	TRBV4-2	CASSSKTGDWGEQYF	TGTGCCAGCAGCTCCAAGACCGGGGACTGGGGCGAGCAGTACTTC
TRBJ2-3	TRBD2	many	TRBV12-3/TRBV12-4	CASSLLAGAPPDTQYF	TGTGCCAGCAGTCTCCTAGCGGGGGCGCCCCCCGATACGCAGTATTTT
TRBJ1-1	-	many	TRBV20-1	CSARDRTDLMNTEAFF	TGCAGTGCTAGAGATCGAACAGACCTTATGAACACTGAAGCTTTCTTT
TRBJ2-3	-	-	TRBV5-6	CASSFEESTDTQYF	TGTGCCAGCAGCTTTGAGGAAAGCACAGATACGCAGTATTTT
TRBJ2-1	TRBD2	many	TRBV5-1	CASSLASAGGPNEQFF	TGCGCCAGCAGCTTGGCCTCGGCGGGGGGGCCAAATGAGCAGTTCTTC
TRBJ1-5	-	-	TRBV4-2	CASSQGVEDYQSQHF	TGTGCCAGCAGCCAAGGGGTTGAGGACTATCAGTCCCAGCATTTT
TRBJ2-5	-	-	TRBV5-4	CASSLDGQRETQYF	TGTGCCAGCAGCTTGGACGGTCAGCGAGAGACCCAGTACTTC
TRBJ1-2	-	many	TRBV28	CASSPLMGAGGGYTF	TGTGCCAGCAGCCCCCTTATGGGCGCCGGTGGCGGCTACACCTTC
TRBJ2-7	TRBD1	-	TRBV30	CAWSVVGQGRTYEQYF	TGTGCCTGGAGTGTAGTCGGACAGGGGCGCACCTACGAGCAGTACTTC
TRBJ1-6	-	few	TRBV19	CASMEGSWSPLHF	TGTGCCAGTATGGAGGGATCGTGGTCACCCCTCCACTTT
TRBJ2-7	-	few	TRBV4-1	CASSPRRGGSYEQYF	TGCGCCAGCAGCCCCCGGAGGGGTGGCTCCTACGAGCAGTACTTC
TRBJ2-7	TRBD1	many	TRBV7-9	CASSSGTGAGEQYF	TGTGCCAGCAGCTCAGGGACAGGGGCAGGGGAGCAGTACTTC
TRBJ2-7	TRBD1	many	TRBV6-1	CASTTGTVSYEQYF	TGTGCCAGCACCACCGGGACAGTATCCTACGAGCAGTACTTC
TRBJ2-7	-	many	TRBV25-1	CASSGADSSYEQYF	TGTGCCAGCAGTGGCGCAGACAGCTCCTACGAGCAGTACTTC
TRBJ2-3	-	few	TRBV7-2	CASSQKDTQYF	TGTGCCAGCAGCCAGAAAGATACGCAGTATTTT
TRBJ2-7	-	-	TRBV5-1	CASSPGATMDEQYF	TGCGCCAGCAGCCCGGGGGCGACCATGGACGAGCAGTACTTC
TRBJ2-1	-	-	TRBV2	CATRGNEQFF	TGTGCCACCCGAGGGAATGAGCAGTTCTTC
TRBJ2-5	-	many	TRBV3-1	CASSQGQGGGYWETQYF	TGTGCCAGCAGCCAAGGGCAAGGGGGAGGGTATTGGGAGACCCAGTACTTC
TRBJ2-7	-	-	TRBV7-2	CASSLEQLNSYEQYF	TGTGCCAGCAGCTTAGAGCAGTTAAACTCCTACGAGCAGTACTTC
TRBJ2-1	TRBD2	many	TRBV12-3/TRBV12-4	CASSFSPTSAAYNEQFF	TGTGCCAGCAGTTTTTCACCCACTAGCGCGGCCTACAATGAGCAGTTCTTC
TRBJ2-1	-	-	TRBV18	CASKGQGSYNEQFF	TGTGCCAGCAAGGGGCAGGGGAGCTACAATGAGCAGTTCTTC
TRBJ1-2	-	many	TRBV15	CATSLGTPGAYTF	TGTGCCACCAGCCTTGGGACGCCGGGGGCCTACACCTTC
TRBJ2-3	-	many	TRBV4-3	CASSREHLTTDTQYF	TGCGCCAGCAGCCGGGAGCATTTAACGACAGATACGCAGTATTTT
TRBJ2-5	TRBD1	many	TRBV27	CASSDRGLGQETQYF	TGTGCCAGCAGTGACAGGGGGCTCGGGCAAGAGACCCAGTACTTC
TRBJ2-5	TRBD2	many	TRBV12-3/TRBV12-4	CASTPGLAGGQETQYF	TGTGCCAGCACCCCCGGGTTAGCGGGGGGCCAAGAGACCCAGTACTTC
TRBJ1-5	-	-	TRBV5-6	CASSEDRRNQPQHF	TGTGCCAGCAGCGAGGACAGAAGGAATCAGCCCCAGCATTTT
TRBJ2-7	-	many	TRBV6-5	CASSYSGAQYF	TGTGCCAGCAGCTACTCAGGGGCTCAGTACTTC
TRBJ1-5	-	-	TRBV6-2/TRBV6-3	CASSARYRNSNQPQHF	TGTGCCAGCAGTGCCCGTTATCGTAATAGCAATCAGCCCCAGCATTTT
TRBJ1-5	-	many	TRBV20-1	CSARDTGNQPQHF	TGCAGTGCTAGAGATACGGGGAATCAGCCCCAGCATTTT
TRBJ1-1	-	many	TRBV2	CASRRDGMNTEAFF	TGTGCCAGCAGGAGGGACGGCATGAACACTGAAGCTTTCTTT
TRBJ2-1	TRBD2	-	TRBV11-3	CASSGTGTSGSYNEQFF	TGTGCCAGCAGCGGGACCGGGACTAGCGGGTCCTACAATGAGCAGTTCTTC
TRBJ1-6	TRBD1	few	TRBV5-1	CASRQGNYNSPLHF	TGCGCCAGCCGACAGGGCAACTATAATTCACCCCTCCACTTT
TRBJ1-1	-	many	TRBV7-9	CASSLSGGNTEAFF	TGTGCCAGCAGCTTATCCGGCGGGAACACTGAAGCTTTCTTT
TRBJ2-1	-	-	TRBV27	CASSLGTAYNEQFF	TGTGCCAGCAGTTTAGGGACGGCCTACAATGAGCAGTTCTTC
TRBJ2-7	-	many	TRBV20-1	CSASGGYSGSYEQYF	TGCAGTGCTAGTGGAGGTTATAGCGGTTCCTACGAGCAGTACTTC
TRBJ2-6	TRBD1	-	TRBV28	CASSNDRDSGANVLTF	TGTGCCAGCAGCAATGACAGGGACTCTGGGGCCAACGTCCTGACTTTC
TRBJ2-1	TRBD2	-	TRBV7-2	CASSRSGRSYNEQFF	TGTGCCAGCAGCAGGAGCGGGAGGTCCTACAATGAGCAGTTCTTC
TRBJ1-1	TRBD1	many	TRBV5-1	CASSPRQGSGTEAFF	TGCGCCAGCAGCCCACGACAGGGTAGTGGGACTGAAGCTTTCTTT